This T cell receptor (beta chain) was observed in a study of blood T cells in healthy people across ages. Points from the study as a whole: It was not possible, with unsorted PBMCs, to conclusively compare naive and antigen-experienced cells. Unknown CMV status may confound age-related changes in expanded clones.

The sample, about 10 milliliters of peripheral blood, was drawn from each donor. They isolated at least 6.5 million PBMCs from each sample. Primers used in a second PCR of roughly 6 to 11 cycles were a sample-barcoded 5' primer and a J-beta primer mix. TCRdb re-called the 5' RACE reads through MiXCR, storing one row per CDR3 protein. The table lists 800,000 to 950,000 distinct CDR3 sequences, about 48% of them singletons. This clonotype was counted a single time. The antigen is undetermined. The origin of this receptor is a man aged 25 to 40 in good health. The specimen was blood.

CDR3 nucleotides: TGTGCCAGCAGTTTAGGACAGGGGATGGGGTGGCGAGATACGCAGTATTTT. This codes for CASSLGQGMGWRDTQYF. The V and J genes are TRBV27 and TRBJ2-3; 9 positions agree with TRBD1. The CDR3 has 17 residues. Germline CDR1 reads MNHEY; CDR2 reads SMNVEV (reference sequence). V lost 2 bases, J lost 5 bases, and 11 bases stayed unmatched.